A selection of T cell receptor beta chains follows, all from one sample in a study of beta chain features in type 1 diabetes. Some clones are missing from TCRdb's copy, which holds only in-frame ones; the method was immunoSEQ multiplex PCR. The sample records roughly 330,000 clones, 8% to 13% being singletons. The sequencing sample was made of naive CD4+ T cells from blood. The source is a woman aged 25 to 39 in good health. Each CDR3 is given with its conserved first and last residue. D genes are given only for firm matches. Clone size is stated in some rows and not others, as once, few, many or a class when expanded.

>NA|TRBV18|TRBJ2-2|NA
CASSPTGNTGELFF
TGTGCCAGCTCACCGACAGGGAACACCGGGGAGCTGTTTTTT
>NA|TRBV7-9|TRBJ1-1|NA
CASSLEGGTEAFF
TGTGCCAGCAGCTTAGAGGGAGGGACTGAAGCTTTCTTT
>NA|TRBV27|TRBJ1-5|NA
CASRSQIGGSNQPQHF
TGTGCCAGCAGATCCCAAATCGGGGGTTCCAATCAGCCCCAGCATTTT
>NA|TRBV5-4|TRBJ2-5|few
CASSRPPQGMETQYF
TGTGCCAGCAGCCGGCCCCCGCAGGGGATGGAGACCCAGTACTTC
>NA|TRBV7-9|TRBJ2-7|NA
CASIGGGSTRNEQYF
TGTGCCAGCATAGGGGGAGGGTCGACTCGTAATGAGCAGTACTTC
>TRBD2|TRBV19|TRBJ2-1|few
CASSPLSGLAGNNEQFF
TGTGCCAGTAGTCCCCTCTCAGGACTAGCGGGTAACAATGAGCAGTTCTTC
>TRBD2|TRBV5-4|TRBJ2-1|few
CASSRSLTSGTINEQFF
TGTGCCAGCAGCCGCTCGTTGACTAGCGGGACAATTAATGAGCAGTTCTTC
>NA|TRBV28|TRBJ2-5|NA
CASSLIFRDQETQYF
TGTGCCAGCAGTTTAATCTTTCGGGACCAAGAGACCCAGTACTTC
>TRBD1|TRBV18|TRBJ2-7|NA
CASSQGQGAHEQYF
TGTGCCAGCTCACAGGGACAGGGCGCGCACGAGCAGTACTTC
>TRBD2|TRBV7-2|TRBJ2-1|few
CASSLVTSGENEQFF
TGTGCCAGCAGCTTAGTCACTAGCGGGGAAAATGAGCAGTTCTTC
>NA|TRBV27|TRBJ2-7|few
CASSIGGTYEQYF
TGTGCCAGCAGTATTGGTGGCACCTACGAGCAGTACTTC
>TRBD1|TRBV4-2|TRBJ2-5|NA
CASSQDRGETQYF
TGTGCCAGCAGCCAGGACAGGGGTGAGACCCAGTACTTC
>TRBD2|TRBV19|TRBJ2-5|NA
CASSGRASETQYF
TGTGCCAGTAGCGGGAGGGCCTCGGAGACCCAGTACTTC
>TRBD1|TRBV5-4|TRBJ2-1|NA
CASSRSGTGASEQFF
TGTGCCAGCAGCCGCTCCGGGACAGGGGCGAGTGAGCAGTTCTTC
>NA|TRBV6-1|TRBJ1-2|NA
CASSGLTLEEITGLGYGYTF
TGTGCCAGCAGTGGTTTGACCTTGGAGGAGATTACAGGGCTCGGCTATGGCTACACCTTC
>NA|TRBV15|TRBJ2-4|NA
CATSRVRAVENIQYF
TGTGCCACCAGCAGAGTCAGGGCTGTGGAAAACATTCAGTACTTC
>TRBD1|TRBV27|TRBJ2-5|NA
CASSWTTGGKTQYF
TGTGCCAGCAGTTGGACGACAGGGGGCAAGACCCAGTACTTC
>TRBD1|TRBV10-3|TRBJ2-3|NA
CATTGTEDTQYF
TGTGCCACCACCGGGACAGAAGATACGCAGTATTTT
>NA|TRBV6-4|TRBJ2-7|few
CAPASRRGLNEQYF
TGTGCTCCAGCATCCCGAAGGGGTCTGAACGAGCAGTACTTC
>TRBD2|TRBV18|TRBJ2-7|NA
CASSPGSLAVSSYEQYF
TGTGCCAGCTCACCCGGTTCACTAGCGGTTAGCTCCTACGAGCAGTACTTC
>TRBD1|TRBV19|TRBJ1-5|NA
CASNRGPDQPQHF
TGTGCCAGTAACAGGGGGCCAGATCAGCCCCAGCATTTT
>TRBD1|TRBV6-8|TRBJ1-1|few
CASRMDRGEAFF
TGTGCCAGCAGGATGGACAGGGGGGAAGCTTTCTTT
>NA|TRBV7-9|TRBJ2-3|few
CASSSPGQSTDTQYF
TGTGCCAGCAGCTCCCCTGGGCAGAGCACAGATACGCAGTATTTT
>TRBD2|TRBV10-3|TRBJ2-7|NA
CAISDRGVVGEQYF
TGTGCCATCAGTGATCGGGGGGTTGTCGGCGAGCAGTACTTC
>TRBD1|TRBV28|TRBJ2-7|few
CASRGTGRDEQYF
TGTGCCAGCAGGGGGACAGGGAGGGACGAGCAGTACTTC